The present TCR beta chain was sequenced within a study of blood T cell repertoires in COVID-19. Across the whole study: Collection of acute and convalescent COVID-19 samples took place in the United States, Italy and Spain.

The data were produced by immunoSEQ multiplex PCR, yet TCRdb's version contains in-frame clones alone and is incomplete. Among around 250,000 clones listed, 70% to 90% were seen once. Germline CDR1 SGHTA, CDR2 FQGNSA. Trimming took 5 bases from V and 1 from J, leaving 15 bases between them. The CDR3 loop spans 15 amino acids. Sequencing used peripheral blood. The rearrangement uses TRBV7-2 and TRBJ2-7; TRBD2 is a possible D gene (6 bases). The receptor was isolated from a man aged 55 to 69 with acute or convalescent COVID-19. CDR3 bases: TGTGCCAGCAGCGGAACGGGGGACCCATCCTACGAGCAGTACTTC. Translating gives CASSGTGDPSYEQYF.